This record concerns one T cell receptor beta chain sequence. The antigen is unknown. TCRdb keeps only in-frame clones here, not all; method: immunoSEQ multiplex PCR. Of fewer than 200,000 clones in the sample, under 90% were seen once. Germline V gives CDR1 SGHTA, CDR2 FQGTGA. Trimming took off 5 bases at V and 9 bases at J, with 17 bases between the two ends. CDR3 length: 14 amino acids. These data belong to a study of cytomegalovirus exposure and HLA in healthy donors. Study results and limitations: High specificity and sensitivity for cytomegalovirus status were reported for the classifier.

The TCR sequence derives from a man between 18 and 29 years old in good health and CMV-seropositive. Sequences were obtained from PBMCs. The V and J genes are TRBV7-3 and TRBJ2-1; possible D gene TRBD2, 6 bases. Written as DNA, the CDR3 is TGTGCCAGCAGCCCCACGGGGGTCCGAGGTGAGCAGTTCTTC. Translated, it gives CASSPTGVRGEQFF.